Shown below are 7 T cell receptor beta chains from a single sample sequenced in a study of shared clonotypes between healthy human individuals. The repertoire was sequenced with immunoSEQ multiplex PCR; TCRdb's copy has only in-frame clones and lacks some. In the table there are roughly 1,500,000 clones, 95% to 99% of which are singletons. Sequencing input: naive CD4+ T cells sorted from blood. Noted subset: CD45RA+ positively selected. The receptors shown here come from a man in his thirties or forties in good health.

The chain combines TRBV6-5 with TRBJ1-2; D call uncertain. CDR3 length: 14 residues. Looked up from germline, CDR1 is MNHEY and CDR2 is SVGAGI. V lost 7 bases, J lost 7 bases, and 19 bases lay in between. CDR3 region: CASTDNGRVGGYTF. In DNA, the CDR3 is TGTGCCAGCACCGACAACGGAAGGGTTGGTGGCTACACCTTC.

The gene calls are TRBV11-3 and TRBJ2-7; D possibly corresponds to TRBD1 (6 bases). V lost 5 bases and J 3 bases, leaving 14 bases between the germline ends. The germline CDR1 and CDR2 sequences are SGHNT and YENEEA. The CDR3 runs 14 residues. The CDR3 loop is CASSHRDNGYEQYF. The CDR3 DNA sequence: TGTGCCAGCAGCCACCGGGACAACGGCTACGAGCAGTACTTC.

Concerning this clone: Within the sample, other DNA sequences also encode this same CDR3. V gene TRBV18 combines with J gene TRBJ2-3; D unresolved. The V gene's germline CDR1 is KGHSH and CDR2 LQKENI. The V gene lost 3 bases and the J gene lost 2 bases, with 6 bases spanning the gap. There are 13 residues in the CDR3. The CDR3 bases are TGTGCCAGCTCACCCCCGGTCACAGATACGCAGTATTTT. This translates into CASSPPVTDTQYF.

This clone has just one count. V usage is TRBV11-2 and J usage is TRBJ2-7; the match to TRBD2 covers 8 bases. The V gene end was trimmed by 2 bases and the J gene end by 1 base; junction bases not matched to a gene: 10. Germline V gene lookup returns CDR1 SGHAT and CDR2 FQNNGV. The CDR3 runs to 17 residues. CDR3 in DNA: TGTGCCAGCAGCTTATACGGAGCTAGCGGGTTGTCCTACGAGCAGTACTTC. Amino acids: CASSLYGASGLSYEQYF. The full variable domain, with the rest looked up from reference TRBV11-2 and TRBJ2-7, is EAGVAQSPRYKIIEKRQSVAFWCNPISGHATLYWYQQILGQGPKLLIQFQNNGVVDDSQLPKDRFSAERLKGVDSTLKIQPAKLEDSAVYLCASSLYGASGLSYEQYFGPGTRLTVT.

A word on this clone: Distinct nucleotide sequences in the sample also encode this CDR3. The chain uses TRBV19 and TRBJ2-3; 12 nucleotides agree with TRBD2. The length of the CDR3 is 14 residues. V trimming: 6 bases; J trimming: 4 bases; junction bases outside the gene matches: 2. The germline CDR1 and CDR2 sequences are LNHDA and SQIVND (reference sequence). The CDR3 loop reads CASSRLAGADTQYF. As DNA, the CDR3 is TGTGCCAGTAGCCGACTAGCGGGAGCAGATACGCAGTATTTT. Using reference TRBV19 and TRBJ2-3 for the parts outside the CDR3, the full variable domain is DGGITQSPKYLFRKEGQNVTLSCEQNLNHDAMYWYRQDPGQGLRLIYYSQIVNDFQKGDIAEGYSVSREKKESFPLTVTSAQKNPTAFYLCASSRLAGADTQYFGPGTRLTVL.

The chain couples TRBV2 to TRBJ2-3; D is unresolved. This CDR3 is 15 amino acids long. V lost 1 base, J lost 4 bases, and 12 bases lay in between. Per the germline V gene, CDR1 is SNHLY and CDR2 is FYNNEI. CDR3 amino acids: CASSEESVVSDTQYF. DNA of the CDR3: TGTGCCAGCAGTGAAGAGTCGGTAGTCTCAGATACGCAGTATTTT.

This chain links TRBV10-2 with TRBJ1-5; D is uncertain. The V end was cut by 3 bases, the J end by 5 bases, with 8 bases between. This CDR3 region has 13 residues. The germline gives CDR1 WSHSY, CDR2 SAAADI. For the CDR3, the DNA is TGCGCCAGCAGTGACAGGAATTATCAGCCCCAGCATTTT. Its protein is CASSDRNYQPQHF.